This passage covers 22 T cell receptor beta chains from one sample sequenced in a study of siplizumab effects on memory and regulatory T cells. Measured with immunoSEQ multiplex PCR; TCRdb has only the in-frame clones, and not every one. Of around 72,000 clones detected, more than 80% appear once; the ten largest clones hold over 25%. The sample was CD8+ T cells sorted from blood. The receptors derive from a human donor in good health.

CDR3 protein: CASSYSNGGILDTQYF. CDR3 DNA sequence: TGTGCCAGCAGTTACTCGAACGGGGGAATTTTAGATACGCAGTATTTT. V is TRBV6-6 and J is TRBJ2-3, with D maybe TRBD2 (6 bases). The CDR3 consists of 16 residues. Germline-derived CDR1 and CDR2 are MNHNY and SVGAGI (reference sequence). V lost 0 bases and J 5 bases, leaving 15 bases between the germline ends.

The CDR3 coding sequence is TGTGCCAGCAGCCTTCCCCAGGGGGGAGAGACCCAGTACTTC. Its translation is CASSLPQGGETQYF. This rearrangement joins TRBV4-2 to TRBJ2-5, with D possibly TRBD1 on 7 matching bases. In germline, CDR1 is LGHNA, CDR2 YNFKEQ. The length of the CDR3 is 14 residues. Trimming left V 4 bases short and J 4 bases short, with 13 bases between.

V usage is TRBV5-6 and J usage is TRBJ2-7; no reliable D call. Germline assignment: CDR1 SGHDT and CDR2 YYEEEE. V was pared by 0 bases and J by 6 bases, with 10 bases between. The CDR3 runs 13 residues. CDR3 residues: CASSLGTGREQYF. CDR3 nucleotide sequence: TGTGCCAGCAGCTTGGGGACGGGCCGCGAGCAGTACTTC.

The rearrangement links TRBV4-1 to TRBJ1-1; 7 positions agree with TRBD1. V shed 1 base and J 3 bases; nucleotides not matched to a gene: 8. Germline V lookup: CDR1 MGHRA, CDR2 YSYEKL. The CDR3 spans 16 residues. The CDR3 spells CASSQGQGMGYTEAFF. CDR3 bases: TGCGCCAGCAGCCAAGGACAGGGTATGGGCTACACTGAAGCTTTCTTT.

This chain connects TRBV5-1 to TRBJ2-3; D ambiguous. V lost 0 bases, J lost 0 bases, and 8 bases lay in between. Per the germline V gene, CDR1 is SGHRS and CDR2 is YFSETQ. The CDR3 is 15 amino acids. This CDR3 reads CASSLAYGSTDTQYF. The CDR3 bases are TGCGCCAGCAGCTTGGCATACGGTAGCACAGATACGCAGTATTTT.

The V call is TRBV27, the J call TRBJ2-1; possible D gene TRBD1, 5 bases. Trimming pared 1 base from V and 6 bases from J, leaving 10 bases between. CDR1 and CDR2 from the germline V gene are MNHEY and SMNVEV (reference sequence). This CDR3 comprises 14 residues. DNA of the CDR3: TGTGCCAGCAGTTTATGGGGCTCCCCCAATGAGCAGTTCTTC. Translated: CASSLWGSPNEQFF.

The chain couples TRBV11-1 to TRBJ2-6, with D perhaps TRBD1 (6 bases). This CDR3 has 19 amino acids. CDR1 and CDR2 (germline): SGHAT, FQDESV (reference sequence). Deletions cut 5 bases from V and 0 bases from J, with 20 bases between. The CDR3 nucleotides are TGTGCCAGCAGCCCGCCCCCAGGACAGCCGAACTCTGGGGCCAACGTCCTGACTTTC. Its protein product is CASSPPPGQPNSGANVLTF.

The CDR3 here is CASSLVLGDTEAFF. For the CDR3, the DNA is TGTGCCAGCAGCTTAGTGTTGGGGGATACTGAAGCTTTCTTT. The chain combines TRBV7-9 with TRBJ1-1, with D maybe TRBD1 (5 bases). Germline CDR1 reads SEHNR; CDR2 reads FQNEAQ (reference sequence). The CDR3 is made up of 14 amino acids. Trimming shortened V by 1 base and J by 5 bases, and 11 bases separated the two germline ends.

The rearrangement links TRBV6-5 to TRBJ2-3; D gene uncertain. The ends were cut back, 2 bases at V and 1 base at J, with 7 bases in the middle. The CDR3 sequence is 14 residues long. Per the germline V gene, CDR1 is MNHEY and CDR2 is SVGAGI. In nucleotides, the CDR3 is TGTGCCAGCAGTTACGGAATTCGCACAGATACGCAGTATTTT. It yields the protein CASSYGIRTDTQYF.

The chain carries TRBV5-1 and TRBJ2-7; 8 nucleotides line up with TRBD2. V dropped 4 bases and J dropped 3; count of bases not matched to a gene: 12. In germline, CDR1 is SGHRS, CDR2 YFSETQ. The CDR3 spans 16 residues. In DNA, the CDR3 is TGCGCCAGCAGCCTAGGGACTAGTGGGGTGATCTACGAGCAGTACTTC. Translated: CASSLGTSGVIYEQYF.

The CDR3 DNA reads as TGCAGTGCTACGGGGCTCGGCTACACCTTC. As protein: CSATGLGYTF. V and J are TRBV20-1 and TRBJ1-2; tentatively, D is TRBD1 (5 bases). Germline CDR1 DFQATT, CDR2 SNEGSKA (reference sequence). The CDR3 totals 10 residues. Trimming removed 4 bases at V and 8 bases at J, with 8 bases between.

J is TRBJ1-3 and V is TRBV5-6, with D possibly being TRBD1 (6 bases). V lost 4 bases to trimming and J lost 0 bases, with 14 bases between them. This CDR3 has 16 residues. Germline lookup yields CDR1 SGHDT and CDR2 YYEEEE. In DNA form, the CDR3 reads TGTGCCAGCAGCCTGCAAAGGGGGACCTCTGGAAACACCATATATTTT. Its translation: CASSLQRGTSGNTIYF. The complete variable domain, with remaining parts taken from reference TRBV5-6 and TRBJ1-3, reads DAGVTQSPTHLIKTRGQQVTLRCSPKSGHDTVSWYQQALGQGPQFIFQYYEEEERQRGNFPDRFSGHQFPNYSSELNVNALLLGDSALYLCASSLQRGTSGNTIYFGEGSWLTVV.

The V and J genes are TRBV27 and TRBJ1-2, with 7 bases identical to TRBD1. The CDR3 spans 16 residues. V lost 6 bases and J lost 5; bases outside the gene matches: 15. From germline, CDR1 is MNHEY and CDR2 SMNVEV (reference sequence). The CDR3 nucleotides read TGTGCCAGCAGCTCCGCTGGGACAGCACCTACGTATGGCTACACCTTC. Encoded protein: CASSSAGTAPTYGYTF.

The CDR3 region has the DNA TGCGCCAGCAGCCCCACGCCGGGGACCGAGCAGTACTTC. Its protein is CASSPTPGTEQYF. The chain links TRBV4-1 to TRBJ2-7; D may match TRBD1 or TRBD2 (5 bases each). Germline V gene lookup returns CDR1 MGHRA and CDR2 YSYEKL. V dropped 4 bases and J dropped 6 bases, with 13 bases sitting between them. There are 13 residues in the CDR3.

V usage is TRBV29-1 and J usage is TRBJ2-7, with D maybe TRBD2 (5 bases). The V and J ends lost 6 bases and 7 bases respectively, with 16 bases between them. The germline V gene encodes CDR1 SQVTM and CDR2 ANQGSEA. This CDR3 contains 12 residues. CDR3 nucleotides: TGCAGCGTCACGGACCTGACGGGGGAGCAGTACTTC. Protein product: CSVTDLTGEQYF.

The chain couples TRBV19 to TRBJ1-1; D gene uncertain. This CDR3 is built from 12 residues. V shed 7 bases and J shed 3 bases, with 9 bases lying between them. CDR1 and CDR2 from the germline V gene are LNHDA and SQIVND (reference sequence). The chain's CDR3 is CASTWEDTEAFF. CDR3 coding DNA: TGTGCCAGTACCTGGGAGGACACTGAAGCTTTCTTT.

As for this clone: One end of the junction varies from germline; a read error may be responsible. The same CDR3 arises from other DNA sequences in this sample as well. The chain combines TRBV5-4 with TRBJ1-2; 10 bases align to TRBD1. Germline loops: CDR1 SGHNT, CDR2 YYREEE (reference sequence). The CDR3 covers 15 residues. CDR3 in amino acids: CASSFPGQGRYGYTF. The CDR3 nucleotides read TGCGCCAGCAGCTTCCCGGGACAGGGGAGGTATGGCTACACCTTC.

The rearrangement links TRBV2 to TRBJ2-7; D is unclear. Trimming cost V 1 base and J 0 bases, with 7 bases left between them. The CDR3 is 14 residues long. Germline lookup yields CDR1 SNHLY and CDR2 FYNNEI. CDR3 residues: CASSEGTDSYEQYF. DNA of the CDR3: TGTGCCAGCAGTGAAGGGACGGACTCCTACGAGCAGTACTTC.

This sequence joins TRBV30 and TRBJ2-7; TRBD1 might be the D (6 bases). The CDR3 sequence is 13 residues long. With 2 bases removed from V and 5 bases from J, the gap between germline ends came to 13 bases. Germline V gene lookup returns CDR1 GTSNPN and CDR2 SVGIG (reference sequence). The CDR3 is CAWSSQGSDEQYF. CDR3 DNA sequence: TGTGCCTGGAGTTCACAGGGTAGCGACGAGCAGTACTTC.

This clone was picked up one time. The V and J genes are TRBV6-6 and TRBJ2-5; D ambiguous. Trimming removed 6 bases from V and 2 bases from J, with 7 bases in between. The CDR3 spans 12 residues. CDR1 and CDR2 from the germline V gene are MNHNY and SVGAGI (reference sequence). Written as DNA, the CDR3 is TGTGCCAGCAGCGGGCTACAAGAGACCCAGTACTTC. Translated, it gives CASSGLQETQYF.

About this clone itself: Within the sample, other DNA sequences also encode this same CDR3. The chain's CDR3 is CASSLRDSLQETQYF. As DNA, the CDR3 is TGTGCCAGCAGTCTCCGGGACAGTCTGCAAGAGACCCAGTACTTC. The chain recombines TRBV27 with TRBJ2-5, with 7 nucleotides matching TRBD1. CDR1 and CDR2 from the germline V gene are MNHEY and SMNVEV (reference sequence). This CDR3 is built from 15 residues. Trimming at V came to 5 bases and at J to 2 bases, leaving 8 bases not matched to a gene.

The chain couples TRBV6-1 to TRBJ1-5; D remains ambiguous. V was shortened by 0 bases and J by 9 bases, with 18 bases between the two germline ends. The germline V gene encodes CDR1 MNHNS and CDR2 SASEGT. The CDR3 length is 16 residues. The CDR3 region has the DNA TGTGCCAGCAGTGAAGCTAAGCTTGTAGGGAGCCGGCCCCAGCATTTT. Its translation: CASSEAKLVGSRPQHF.